The text below deals with one T cell receptor (beta chain). This sample is part of a study of PD-1 blockade in classical Hodgkin lymphoma. TCRdb keeps only in-frame clones here, not all; method: immunoSEQ multiplex PCR. This repertoire shows some 96,000 clones, roughly 84% found once; its top ten account for approximately 12%. In germline, CDR1 is LNHDA, CDR2 SQIVND (reference sequence). The V and J ends lost 1 base and 2 bases, in that order; junction bases with no gene match: 10. The CDR3 length is 18 residues. Following autologous stem cell transplantation, relapse occurred in every patient, and exposure to brentuximab vedotin varied.

This chain links TRBV19 with TRBJ1-5; the match to TRBD1 covers 8 bases. This receptor was identified in a human donor with classical Hodgkin lymphoma. The sequencing used peripheral blood mononuclear cells (PBMCs), collected at baseline. DNA of the CDR3: TGTGCCAGTAGTATAGGCCCAGGGGGCCCTACCGGCAATCAGCCCCAGCATTTT. Translation gives CASSIGPGGPTGNQPQHF.